In its sample, the clone carrying this T cell receptor beta chain was seen a few times. What it recognizes is unknown. These data belong to a study of T-cell reconstitution after alpha-beta-depleted transplantation in children. Unique molecular identifiers were used to barcode this TCRbeta library. TCRdb analysed the PCR reads with MiXCR anew, one entry per CDR3 protein. Of about 900,000 distinct CDR3 sequences in the sample, 25% to 35% are singletons; the top ten hold roughly 30%. The study, taken as a whole, reports: Expanded graft clones, several hundred of them, were reportedly the source of alpha-beta T cells about two months after transplant. T-cell counts and diversity were attributed mostly to newly produced T cells one year after transplant.

This CDR3 contains 14 residues. Germline V lookup: CDR1 SEHNR, CDR2 FQNEAQ (reference sequence). Trimming removed 5 bases from V and 5 bases from J, with 15 bases in between. This chain links TRBV7-9 with TRBJ1-1, with a possible D match to TRBD1 (5 bases). Sequences were derived from PBMCs, mostly from graft donor cells, sampled 360 days after TCRalphabeta/CD19-depleted stem cell transplant. The sequence was obtained from a boy in the first two years of life who had a stem cell transplant for SCID, so the T cells may come from the graft donor. The CDR3, as DNA: TGTGCCAGCAGCGGGTTAGGGGCTAATACTGAAGCTTTCTTT. Translated: CASSGLGANTEAFF.